Shown below are 26 T cell receptor beta chains from a single sample sequenced in a study of T cell repertoires in cytomegalovirus infection. TCRdb reanalysed the reads using MiXCR and keeps one entry per CDR3 protein. The sample consists of more than 140,000 distinct CDR3 sequences, roughly 6% of them appearing once. The sequencing input was PBMCs. The receptors originated from a human donor in good health (CMV status not recorded). Some clones in this sample may be carry-over from other donors' samples.

The table lists this clonotype with many counts. V gene TRBV27 combines with J gene TRBJ2-7, with D perhaps matching TRBD1 (8 bases). CDR1 MNHEY and CDR2 SMNVEV come from the germline V gene (reference sequence). This CDR3 comprises 14 residues. V lost 6 bases, J lost 3 bases, and 15 bases lay in between. The CDR3 DNA reads TGTGCCAGCAGGGGGGGGACAGGCAGCTACGAGCAGTACTTC. This sequence encodes CASRGGTGSYEQYF.

This clonotype was detected many times. The chain couples TRBV7-2 to TRBJ2-7, with D maybe TRBD2 (6 bases). CDR3 length: 17 amino acids. Germline V gene data show CDR1 as SGHTA and CDR2 as FQGNSA. V lost 3 bases to trimming and J lost 0 bases, with 18 bases between them. The CDR3 loop is CASSFQSGGFSSYEQYF. The CDR3 bases are TGTGCCAGCAGCTTTCAATCCGGGGGTTTTAGCTCCTACGAGCAGTACTTC. Full variable domain (remainder filled in from reference TRBV7-2 and TRBJ2-7): GAGVSQSPSNKVTEKGKDVELRCDPISGHTALYWYRQSLGQGLEFLIYFQGNSAPDKSGLPSDRFSAERTGGSVSTLTIQRTQQEDSAVYLCASSFQSGGFSSYEQYFGPGTRLTVT.

The V call is TRBV3-1, the J call TRBJ2-1, with TRBD1 identical over 9 bases. Looked up from germline, CDR1 is LGHDT and CDR2 is YNNKEL (reference sequence). V gave up 5 bases and J gave up 8 bases; unmatched junction bases: 10. This CDR3 comprises 15 residues. The CDR3 DNA sequence: TGTGCCAGCAGCGAGGGACAGGGAGTTGCCTATGAGCAGTTCTTC. Amino acids: CASSEGQGVAYEQFF.

This clonotype was seen repeatedly, ten times or more. The chain carries TRBV7-2 and TRBJ2-2, with D tentatively TRBD2 (6 bases). CDR3 length equals 16 residues. Trimming removed 0 bases from V and 6 bases from J, with 14 bases in between. CDR1 SGHTA and CDR2 FQGNSA come from the germline V gene. This CDR3 reads CASSLARTPGAGELFF. The DNA for the CDR3 is TGTGCCAGCAGCTTAGCTCGGACCCCGGGAGCCGGGGAGCTGTTTTTT.

This clonotype occurred many times. The rearrangement links TRBV7-8 to TRBJ2-7; D is perhaps TRBD1 (6 bases). With 3 bases removed from V and 0 bases from J, the gap between germline ends came to 9 bases. This CDR3 has 14 amino acids. Germline lookup yields CDR1 SGHVS and CDR2 FQNEAQ. In DNA form, the CDR3 reads TGTGCCAGCAGCTTTTCGGACAGCTCCTACGAGCAGTACTTC. It translates to CASSFSDSSYEQYF.

In this sample, this clonotype turned up many times. This rearrangement joins TRBV7-8 to TRBJ2-1; D is undetermined. This CDR3 region has 15 residues. V was trimmed by 4 bases and J by 6 bases, leaving 16 bases between them. Looked up from germline, CDR1 is SGHVS and CDR2 is FQNEAQ. DNA of the CDR3: TGTGCCAGCAGCTCCCTGACGGGCTCCGTCAATGAGCAGTTCTTC. Encoded protein: CASSSLTGSVNEQFF.

This clonotype has a handful of counts. The J gene is TRBJ1-3, the V gene TRBV20-1, with TRBD1 identical over 11 bases. The CDR3 spans 18 residues. Germline CDR1 reads DFQATT; CDR2 reads SNEGSKA (reference sequence). With 1 base clipped from V and 1 base from J, the junction kept 9 bases outside the gene matches. Here the CDR3 DNA reads TGCAGTGCTAGAGTAACACGGGACAGGGGGATTTCTGGAAACACCATATATTTT. It translates to CSARVTRDRGISGNTIYF.

This clonotype has at least ten counts. J is TRBJ1-1 and V is TRBV7-9; D not certain. The CDR3 covers 15 residues. Germline assignment: CDR1 SEHNR and CDR2 FQNEAQ (reference sequence). V was trimmed by 7 bases and J by 1 base, leaving 16 bases between them. The CDR3 protein is CASTFGVGTNTEAFF. CDR3 in DNA: TGTGCCAGCACCTTTGGGGTTGGCACGAACACTGAAGCTTTCTTT.

This clonotype has a count of ten or more. The chain joins TRBV5-4 to TRBJ2-5; D possibly corresponds to TRBD1 (5 bases). The ends were cut back, 4 bases at V and 5 bases at J, with 12 bases in the middle. Germline CDR1 SGHNT, CDR2 YYREEE (reference sequence). The CDR3 consists of 13 residues. This CDR3 reads CASSPDPGETQYF. The CDR3 DNA is TGTGCCAGCAGCCCGGACCCAGGGGAGACCCAGTACTTC.

This clonotype came up many times. J is TRBJ2-1 and V is TRBV7-6, with D perhaps given as TRBD1 or TRBD2 (6 bases each). V lost 5 bases, J lost 8 bases, and 19 bases lay in between. Per the germline V gene, CDR1 is SGHVS and CDR2 is FNYEAQ. This CDR3 spans 15 amino acids. CDR3 DNA: TGTGCCAGCAGCAGAGGGGGGTGGGGTCTCGATGAGCAGTTCTTC. The encoded protein is CASSRGGWGLDEQFF.

This clonotype was counted many times. The chain is built from TRBV12-3 or TRBV12-4 and TRBJ1-5; the match to TRBD1 covers 11 bases. J gave up 7 bases and V 0 bases, and 8 bases lay outside the gene matches. The CDR3 extends over 17 amino acids. The CDR3 DNA is TGTGCCAGCAGTTTAGCGCTTGGACAGGGGGCTACACAGCCCCAGCATTTT. This encodes CASSLALGQGATQPQHF.

This clonotype was seen at least ten times. This chain connects TRBV10-3 to TRBJ1-5; a possible D gene is TRBD1 (6 bases). Germline V gene data show CDR1 as ENHRY and CDR2 as SYGVKD. The CDR3 sequence is 15 residues long. V lost 3 bases to trimming and J lost 6 bases, with 15 bases between them. CDR3 sequence reads: CAISDRGGLGQPQHF. CDR3 DNA: TGTGCCATCAGTGACCGAGGGGGGTTGGGTCAGCCCCAGCATTTT.

This clonotype came up many times. This sequence joins TRBV7-8 and TRBJ1-1, with D possibly matching TRBD1 (5 bases). Trimming cost V 1 base and J 6 bases, with 9 bases left between them. This CDR3 is 13 amino acids long. CDR1 is SGHVS and CDR2 is FQNEAQ in the germline V gene. The CDR3 region is CASSLVRGAEAFF. The DNA for the CDR3 is TGTGCCAGCAGCTTAGTCCGGGGGGCTGAAGCTTTCTTT.

This clonotype has ten or more counts. The genes are TRBV28 and TRBJ2-5; D is tentatively TRBD1 or TRBD2 (5 bases each). This CDR3 region has 15 residues. Germline assignment: CDR1 MDHEN and CDR2 SYDVKM. V was clipped by 1 base and J by 5 bases, with 14 bases between them. CDR3 protein: CASSLFSGLDETQYF. CDR3 in DNA: TGTGCCAGCAGTTTATTTTCGGGGCTCGACGAGACCCAGTACTTC.

This clonotype occurred many times. V is TRBV29-1 and J is TRBJ2-7; TRBD1 matches at 12 bases. V was clipped by 6 bases and J by 7 bases; unmatched bases: 7. Germline loops: CDR1 SQVTM, CDR2 ANQGSEA. This CDR3 comprises 13 residues. For the CDR3, the DNA is TGCAGCGTAGCGCCGGGACAGGGGGCTGAGCAGTACTTC. Translated: CSVAPGQGAEQYF.

This clonotype has at least ten counts. The chain carries TRBV28 and TRBJ2-3, with D perhaps TRBD2 (5 bases). This CDR3 is built from 14 residues. Germline CDR1 is MDHEN and CDR2 is SYDVKM. Trimming took 6 bases from V and 3 from J, leaving 13 bases between them. CDR3 loop: CASRKPRRTDTQYF. The DNA of the CDR3 is TGTGCCAGCAGGAAACCCCGGAGGACAGATACGCAGTATTTT.

This clonotype was seen a handful of times. The chain recombines TRBV29-1 with TRBJ2-1; no definite D call. The V gene's germline CDR1 is SQVTM and CDR2 ANQGSEA. CDR3 length equals 16 residues. V lost 1 base and J lost 5, with 18 bases in between. CDR3 nucleotide sequence: TGCAGCGTTGAAGGCCTTGACTTCCGGGCCAACAATGAGCAGTTCTTC. Encoded protein: CSVEGLDFRANNEQFF.

The chain carries TRBV14 and TRBJ1-6, with TRBD1 matching over 7 bases. The V segment lost 5 bases and the J segment 9 bases; nucleotides outside the gene matches: 4. This CDR3 is 13 amino acids long. Germline V gives CDR1 SGHDN, CDR2 FVKESK. CDR3 sequence (DNA): TGTGCCAGCAGCTCCAGGGGGGTTTCACCCCTCCACTTT. It encodes CASSSRGVSPLHF.

The V call is TRBV20-1, the J call TRBJ2-7; 9 nucleotides match TRBD1. Germline values: CDR1 DFQATT, CDR2 SNEGSKA (reference sequence). Unmatched junction bases numbered 1, after V lost 5 bases and J lost 2 bases. The CDR3 covers 12 residues. The DNA for the CDR3 is TGCAGTGCTCGGGACAGGGCCTACGAGCAGTACTTC. Translated: CSARDRAYEQYF.

This clonotype appeared many times. V usage is TRBV15 and J usage is TRBJ2-3; no clear D. The CDR3 has 13 residues. Germline V gene data show CDR1 as LNHNV and CDR2 as YYDKDF (reference sequence). Trimming left V 3 bases short and J 6 bases short, with 10 bases between. CDR3 DNA: TGTGCCACCAGCAGTTCCGGGTCGGATACGCAGTATTTT. This codes for CATSSSGSDTQYF.

At least ten counts were recorded for this clonotype. V gene TRBV12-3 or TRBV12-4 combines with J gene TRBJ2-1; TRBD2 aligns across 9 bases. CDR3 length: 17 amino acids. J gave up 7 bases and V 5 bases, and 15 bases lay outside the gene matches. CDR3 nucleotides: TGTGCCAGCAGTCCCCCCCGCGGGGGGGCAAAAATGAATGAGCAGTTCTTC. It encodes CASSPPRGGAKMNEQFF.

This clonotype was detected ten times or more. The chain carries TRBV5-1 and TRBJ2-2, with D perhaps matching TRBD1 (6 bases). With 2 bases removed from V and 6 bases from J, the gap between germline ends came to 14 bases. The CDR3 is 15 amino acids. Looked up from germline, CDR1 is SGHRS and CDR2 is YFSETQ. The CDR3 region is CASSFQQGGSGELFF. The CDR3 nucleotides are TGCGCCAGCAGCTTTCAACAGGGTGGTTCCGGGGAGCTGTTTTTT.

In its sample, this clonotype was seen a few times. The chain employs TRBV11-3 and TRBJ2-2, with 9 bases fitting TRBD2. The trim removed 5 bases at V and 6 bases at J, leaving 7 bases unmatched. Germline assignment: CDR1 SGHNT and CDR2 YENEEA. This CDR3 has 15 residues. CDR3 protein: CASSRGGGAAGELFF. CDR3 bases: TGTGCCAGCAGCCGCGGCGGGGGGGCCGCCGGGGAGCTGTTTTTT. The entire variable domain, with the rest obtained from reference TRBV11-3 and TRBJ2-2, is as follows: EAGVVQSPRYKIIEKKQPVAFWCNPISGHNTLYWYLQNLGQGPELLIRYENEEAVDDSQLPKDRFSAERLKGVDSTLKIQPAELGDSAVYLCASSRGGGAAGELFFGEGSRLTVL.

This clonotype appeared many times. The chain links TRBV7-8 to TRBJ1-6; D remains unclear. V was cut by 5 bases and J by 4 bases, with 15 bases left in between. The V gene's germline CDR1 is SGHVS and CDR2 FQNEAQ. CDR3 length equals 16 residues. CDR3 in amino acids: CASSTQLAEYNSPLHF. CDR3 coding DNA: TGTGCCAGCAGCACCCAACTTGCGGAGTATAATTCACCCCTCCACTTT.

This clonotype was seen at least ten times. The V gene is TRBV11-2, the J gene TRBJ2-5; maybe TRBD1 (6 bases). The CDR3 has 13 residues. Germline V lookup: CDR1 SGHAT, CDR2 FQNNGV. V shed 6 bases and J shed 7 bases, with 15 bases lying between them. The CDR3 is CASRVGRGRTQYF. The CDR3 nucleotides are TGTGCCAGCAGAGTGGGCAGGGGTCGGACCCAGTACTTC.

This clonotype was observed at least ten times. The chain joins TRBV6-6 to TRBJ2-1, with unresolved D. Trimming removed 0 bases at V and 2 bases at J, with 14 bases between. The CDR3 covers 17 residues. Per germline, CDR1 MNHNY and CDR2 SVGAGI (reference sequence). For the CDR3, the DNA is TGTGCCAGCAGTTACTCCCCTCCTGCAACGGCCTACAATGAGCAGTTCTTC. It translates to CASSYSPPATAYNEQFF.